This T cell receptor beta chain comes out of a study of T cell responses to AZD1222 COVID-19 vaccine. On the study more broadly: Pooling of second doses given at about 4 or about 12 weeks was done.

Only in-frame clones appear in the TCRdb table, and some are missing; sequencing was by immunoSEQ multiplex PCR. The top ten clones hold around 1.2% of a sample with 95,000 to 150,000 clones, around 86% of them seen once. Trimming cost V 1 base and J 6 bases, with 14 bases left between them. This CDR3 has 15 amino acids. In germline, CDR1 is SGHNT, CDR2 YYREEE (reference sequence). Comment on this clone: What it recognizes is unknown.

Study-level points and caveats: Regions 160-218 and 743-854 dominated among vaccine-associated CD4 TCRs spanning spike. Spike-specific TCR breadth and depth rose after two AZD1222 doses. Clonal diversity may have been underestimated in mostly white British donors.

The clonotype comes from an adult in good health. V usage is TRBV5-4 and J usage is TRBJ2-1; D unresolved. The material was peripheral blood, obtained on day 0 of AZD1222 vaccination. DNA of the CDR3: TGTGCCAGCAGCTTGAGGATCCAGGTCAGCAATGAGCAGTTCTTC. Its translation: CASSLRIQVSNEQFF.